This T cell receptor beta chain was identified during a study of cytomegalovirus exposure and HLA in healthy donors. Study-wide findings and caveats: Many donors carried some public TCRs, although rarity characterized most TCR sequences. A later analysis found first-cohort TCR clusters tended to co-occur in the 90 to 150 validation repertoires. Reports credit the classifier with highly specific, highly sensitive diagnosis of cytomegalovirus status.

Note on this clone: What it binds is not known.

Germline CDR1 is SGHRS and CDR2 is YFSETQ. The V end lost 5 bases, the J end lost 0 bases, and 12 bases lay between the germline ends. The CDR3 contains 15 residues. The assay was immunoSEQ multiplex PCR, and TCRdb's table has in-frame clones only and misses some. This table holds 200,000 to 250,000 clones, 80% to 90% found once. This TCR was sampled from a young woman in good health and CMV-seropositive. The sample was PBMCs. The chain employs TRBV5-1 and TRBJ1-3; D possibly corresponds to TRBD1 (6 bases). The chain's CDR3 is CASRGAGRSGNTIYF. For the CDR3, the DNA is TGCGCCAGCAGGGGGGCAGGCCGCTCTGGAAACACCATATATTTT.